This record concerns one TCR beta chain sequence. Its target is not known. This sample stems from a study of identical twins. Study-wide results and caveats: Alpha sequences out of frame and shared by twins had excess low generation probability.

TCRdb re-analysed the 5' RACE reads in MiXCR, keeping a single row per CDR3 protein. The sample has about 530,000 distinct CDR3 sequences; 20% to 25% are singletons. Germline loops: CDR1 LNHDA, CDR2 SQIVND (reference sequence). Deletions cut 3 bases from V and 6 bases from J, with 18 bases between. The CDR3 sequence is 16 residues long. These data were likewise used in another study, on yellow fever vaccine responses in identical twins.

This sequence originates from a woman under 30 in good health. The chain joins TRBV19 to TRBJ2-1; D remains ambiguous. Sequencing was performed on CD4+ T cells sorted from blood. The CDR3 bases are TGTGCCAGTAGTATCATGTTGAGAACTACTATCAATGAGCAGTTCTTC. This translates into CASSIMLRTTINEQFF. The full variable domain, rest sourced from reference TRBV19 and TRBJ2-1, is DGGITQSPKYLFRKEGQNVTLSCEQNLNHDAMYWYRQDPGQGLRLIYYSQIVNDFQKGDIAEGYSVSREKKESFPLTVTSAQKNPTAFYLCASSIMLRTTINEQFFGPGTRLTVL.